The clone carrying this TCR beta chain was counted between two and nine times. What it binds is unknown. TCRdb reprocessed the 5' RACE reads with MiXCR, giving one entry per CDR3 protein. Of some 220,000 distinct CDR3 sequences in the sample, roughly 8.2% were seen once. The sample belongs to a study of CD8 T cells in ankylosing spondylitis. The CDR3 covers 15 residues. V lost 5 bases to trimming and J lost 6 bases; unmatched junction nucleotides: 7. Germline CDR1 and CDR2: SNHLY and FYNNEI. General study points: Reportedly, disease-linked clones are significantly enriched in ankylosing spondylitis patients' matched synovial fluid. Seemingly characteristic of ankylosing spondylitis blood was a TCR beta motif consisting of about 8 highly homologous variants.

This receptor was identified in a female donor with ankylosing spondylitis or in good health (not recorded which). The chain recombines TRBV2 with TRBJ1-5; 10 positions match TRBD1. Specimen: blood, either unsorted or a sorted T cell fraction (not recorded which). CDR3: CASSRDRGVSQPQHF. DNA of the CDR3: TGTGCCAGCAGTCGGGACAGGGGAGTGAGTCAGCCCCAGCATTTT.